Listed here are 17 T cell receptor beta chains from one sample, sequenced in a study of esophageal squamous cell carcinoma under preoperative chemotherapy. MiXCR, run by TCRdb on the PCR reads, gives a single entry per CDR3 protein. The sample has about 18,000 distinct CDR3 sequences; roughly 46% are singletons. Noted time point: after preoperative PTX-NDP chemotherapy. Sampling was done from a patient given preoperative chemotherapy. The receptors come from a human donor with esophageal squamous cell carcinoma. The donor label of this sample is uncertain.

This clonotype was seen at least ten times. The chain uses TRBV11-3 and TRBJ2-2, with D possibly TRBD2 on 6 matching bases. Germline CDR1 is SGHNT and CDR2 is YENEEA. V lost 5 bases and J 7 bases, leaving 8 bases between the germline ends. The CDR3 covers 12 residues. The CDR3 is CASSRRDGELFF. CDR3 bases: TGTGCCAGCAGCCGGAGGGACGGGGAGCTGTTTTTT.

This clonotype showed up many times. This chain connects TRBV10-2 to TRBJ2-6, with TRBD1 identical over 11 bases. The CDR3 consists of 17 residues. Germline V gives CDR1 WSHSY, CDR2 SAAADI. The V and J ends lost 6 bases and 2 bases, in that order; junction bases with no gene match: 6. DNA for the CDR3: TGCGCCAGCAGAGCCGGGACAGGGGGGGCTGGGGCCAACGTCCTGACTTTC. Translation gives CASRAGTGGAGANVLTF.

This clonotype counts as large (0.1 to 1%). The chain carries TRBV7-6 and TRBJ2-5; D unresolved. Germline lookup yields CDR1 SGHVS and CDR2 FNYEAQ. The CDR3 consists of 11 residues. V was shortened by 3 bases and J by 1 base, with 0 bases between the two germline ends. DNA for the CDR3: TGTGCCAGCAGCTTCCAAGAGACCCAGTACTTC. Amino acids: CASSFQETQYF.

The rearrangement links TRBV7-2 to TRBJ2-7, with a weak D call TRBD2 (5 bases). V was trimmed by 1 base and J by 7 bases, leaving 14 bases between them. Germline V lookup: CDR1 SGHTA, CDR2 FQGNSA. The CDR3 is 14 amino acids. CDR3 in DNA: TGTGCCAGCAGCTTAGGAGGGTCTAGCTGGGAGCAGTACTTC. Residues: CASSLGGSSWEQYF. Variable domain in full (rest from reference TRBV7-2 and TRBJ2-7): GAGVSQSPSNKVTEKGKDVELRCDPISGHTALYWYRQSLGQGLEFLIYFQGNSAPDKSGLPSDRFSAERTGGSVSTLTIQRTQQEDSAVYLCASSLGGSSWEQYFGPGTRLTVT.

Within the sample, this clonotype is medium-sized (0.01 to 0.1%). This chain joins TRBV7-2 and TRBJ2-5; 7 bases are shared with TRBD2. The germline gives CDR1 SGHTA, CDR2 FQGNSA. The V segment lost 4 bases and the J segment 1 base; nucleotides outside the gene matches: 6. This CDR3 has 15 residues. The DNA for the CDR3 is TGTGCCAGCAGCTCTTGGGCGGGAGTCCAAGAGACCCAGTACTTC. This translates into CASSSWAGVQETQYF.

This clonotype was recorded at least ten times. This sequence joins TRBV7-2 and TRBJ1-4; D perhaps matches TRBD1 (5 bases). This CDR3 comprises 16 residues. CDR1 SGHTA and CDR2 FQGNSA come from the germline V gene. The germline V and J ends were trimmed by 1 base and 5 bases, with 14 bases remaining between them. CDR3 region: CASSLVAQGKNEKLFF. The CDR3 DNA reads as TGTGCCAGCAGCTTAGTGGCCCAGGGTAAAAATGAAAAACTGTTTTTT.

The gene calls are TRBV9 and TRBJ2-1; 9 bases match TRBD2. Germline CDR1 and CDR2: SGDLS and YYNGEE. The CDR3 totals 15 residues. Trimming removed 2 bases from V and 4 bases from J; junction bases left unmatched: 4. CDR3 nucleotide sequence: TGTGCCAGCAGCGTCTCGGGACTAGCTTACAATGAGCAGTTCTTC. Amino acid sequence: CASSVSGLAYNEQFF.

The J gene is TRBJ2-1, the V gene TRBV24-1; TRBD1 might be the D (6 bases). The end of the DNA is better explained by TRBJ2-7, so the J call may be wrong. This CDR3 spans 15 amino acids. In germline, CDR1 is KGHDR, CDR2 SFDVKD. For the CDR3, the DNA is TGTGCCACCAGTGTTACAAACCGGGACAACAATGAGCAGTACTTC. Its protein product is CATSVTNRDNNEQYF.

This clonotype was seen a handful of times. This sequence joins TRBV7-2 and TRBJ2-3; maybe TRBD1 (5 bases). CDR3 length equals 16 residues. The V gene's germline CDR1 is SGHTA and CDR2 FQGNSA. Between the trimmed V and J ends, which lost 2 bases and 2 bases, there was a span of 14 bases. The CDR3 sequence: CASSLRGRGLTDTQYF. DNA for the CDR3: TGTGCCAGCAGCTTAAGGGGTAGGGGCCTCACAGATACGCAGTATTTT.

There are many counts of this clonotype. The chain uses TRBV7-9 and TRBJ2-7; D perhaps matches TRBD1 (5 bases). Per germline, CDR1 SEHNR and CDR2 FQNEAQ (reference sequence). V shed 4 bases and J shed 6 bases, with 22 bases lying between them. The CDR3 runs to 16 residues. The CDR3 here is CASSSPQGTRNREQYF. CDR3 bases: TGTGCCAGCAGCTCCCCCCAGGGAACCCGAAACCGCGAGCAGTACTTC.

This clonotype was seen only a few times. The chain couples TRBV7-8 to TRBJ2-7; D unclear. Germline-derived CDR1 and CDR2 are SGHVS and FQNEAQ. The CDR3 extends over 12 amino acids. V lost 5 bases to trimming and J lost 0 bases, with 5 bases between them. CDR3 in DNA: TGTGCCAGCAGCCCTCACTCCTACGAGCAGTACTTC. Protein sequence: CASSPHSYEQYF.

This chain links TRBV7-2 with TRBJ2-1; 7 nucleotides align to TRBD2. J was trimmed by 10 bases and V by 5 bases; bases with no gene match: 8. From germline, CDR1 is SGHTA and CDR2 FQGNSA. This CDR3 region has 13 residues. The CDR3 region is CASSPRIGREQFF. CDR3 DNA: TGTGCCAGCAGCCCGCGGATCGGGAGGGAGCAGTTCTTC.

This clonotype was detected many times. The rearrangement joins TRBV7-3 to TRBJ2-1, with TRBD2 matching over 7 bases. With 6 bases clipped from V and 13 bases from J, the junction kept 15 bases outside the gene matches. This CDR3 comprises 14 residues. The germline gives CDR1 SGHTA, CDR2 FQGTGA. CDR3 bases: TGTGCCAGCAGGGCGGGAGCCCCCGGAGAGACCCAGTTCTTC. Its translation: CASRAGAPGETQFF.

The chain uses TRBV7-2 and TRBJ2-5; D remains ambiguous. V dropped 8 bases and J dropped 4 bases, with 20 bases sitting between them. This CDR3 spans 15 amino acids. Germline CDR1 and CDR2: SGHTA and FQGNSA. The CDR3 region is CASGFVGPRAETQYF. CDR3 bases: TGTGCCAGCGGGTTCGTGGGCCCCAGAGCAGAGACCCAGTACTTC. The full variable domain, its missing parts supplied by reference TRBV7-2 and TRBJ2-5, is GAGVSQSPSNKVTEKGKDVELRCDPISGHTALYWYRQSLGQGLEFLIYFQGNSAPDKSGLPSDRFSAERTGGSVSTLTIQRTQQEDSAVYLCASGFVGPRAETQYFGPGTRLLVL.

This clonotype was seen a single time. As the CDR3 is not closed by the conserved phenylalanine or tryptophan, this likely results from a read error. The DNA is left out, because the CDR3 cannot be placed on it with certainty; the CDR3 is given as TCRdb lists it. The J gene is TRBJ2-5, the V gene TRBV7-2; the DNA was not used to check the table's D call, TRBD1. The CDR3 extends over 15 residues, inclusive of both ends. Germline CDR1 and CDR2: SGHTA and FQGNSA. The CDR3: CASSFRGGGRTTWLS.

This sequence joins TRBV7-9 and TRBJ2-2, with D perhaps assigned TRBD1 or TRBD2 (6 bases each). Germline V gives CDR1 SEHNR, CDR2 FQNEAQ (reference sequence). The CDR3 extends over 18 amino acids. The V end lost 2 bases, the J end lost 2 bases, and 18 bases lay between the germline ends. In DNA, the CDR3 is TGTGCCAGCAGCTTATCAAGCCTCCGGGGGCCCAACACCGGGGAGCTGTTTTTT. Amino acid sequence: CASSLSSLRGPNTGELFF.

By proportion, this clonotype is medium-sized (0.01 to 0.1%). The chain employs TRBV6-1 and TRBJ2-7; 11 nucleotides agree with TRBD1. The V segment lost 8 bases and the J segment 6 bases; nucleotides outside the gene matches: 6. Germline CDR1 reads MNHNS; CDR2 reads SASEGT. This CDR3 region has 13 residues. CDR3 in amino acids: CASGRTGGVEQYF. The CDR3 nucleotides read TGTGCCAGCGGGCGGACAGGGGGCGTCGAGCAGTACTTC.